Sequencing of this T cell receptor beta chain was carried out in a study of blood T cell repertoires in COVID-19 (TCRdb year 2020). As for the study more broadly: Collaborator samples came from the United States, Italy and Spain and covered acute and convalescent phases of COVID-19. The prospective study material was composed of cDNA or gDNA derived from T cells, B-cell-depleted T cells, or PBMCs. Deeply sampled blood TCRbeta repertoires from subjects exposed to, actively infected with, or recovered from COVID-19 were included in the dataset. A freely available public database, intended as a resource for researchers studying the immune response to SARS-CoV-2, is where the repertoires were released. Samples were obtained from the ongoing ImmuneRACE study (first 160 participants) and from about 1,300 subjects provided by 6 global collaborators. Sample metadata almost always included a de-identified subject ID, COVID-19 status, age in years and sex. Where available, HLA class I and class II types were taken from metadata supplied by the sample provider and were not determined by assay-based typing.

The germline V gene specifies SNHLY as CDR1 and FYNNEI as CDR2. The CDR3 starts with the cysteine, ends with the phenylalanine, and has 13 residues. This entry keeps only the CDR3 DNA: 39 bases, framed from base 1. As concerns this clone: The specificity of this receptor is unknown. At one end the junction does not follow the germline gene, possibly because of a read error.

Collaborating institutions collected whole blood in K2EDTA tubes following their own protocols. For TCRbeta analysis, collaborator samples were shipped as frozen whole blood, as isolated PBMCs, or as DNA extracted from either sample type. TCRbeta CDR3 regions were amplified from genomic DNA by means of the immunoSEQ Assay, a bias-controlled multiplex PCR. In the authors' own workflow: Within the assay, amplification of reference gene primers was used to estimate how many nucleated cells each sample contained. To quantify the absolute abundance of each unique TCRbeta CDR3 rearrangement, sequence reads were collapsed and filtered. For each sample, productive Simpson clonality was calculated by taking the square root of Simpson's diversity index across productive rearrangements. TCRdb mirrors the immuneACCESS table, restricted to in-frame sequences. Some clones are absent from its copies; in checked studies, under half trace to an unresolved V gene, and the reason for the others is unknown. That table supplies the V and J calls and clone size; D and trimming were determined from the DNA. The sample table shows about 200,000 clones, and roughly 91% are seen once. The ten biggest clones cover about 6.3% of the sample.

General conclusions and limits of the study: The quantity of clinical and demographic metadata differed by source and by participant and was supplied without curation.

The receptor was isolated from a man aged 35 to 55 with active or convalescent COVID-19. The sequenced material came from peripheral blood. The chain is assembled from TRBV2 and TRBJ1-6, and TRBD1 aligns with 7 junction nucleotides. The base sequence is TGTGCCAACAAAGGGACAGTTAATTCGCCCCTCCACTTT. It translates to CANKGTVNSPLHF.